One and the same sample provided the 5 T cell receptor beta chains below, sequenced in a study of blood T cell repertoires in COVID-19. TCRdb's copy holds only in-frame clones and misses some; the assay was immunoSEQ multiplex PCR. The sample records fewer than 120,000 clones, 65% to 80% being singletons. Material: peripheral blood. These receptors were collected from a woman in her sixties with acute or convalescent COVID-19.

The rearrangement joins TRBV27 to TRBJ2-7; D gene unclear. The germline gives CDR1 MNHEY, CDR2 SMNVEV (reference sequence). V shed 2 bases and J shed 1 base, with 15 bases lying between them. The CDR3 sequence is 16 residues long. Written as DNA, the CDR3 is TGTGCCAGCAGTTTAGCTCCAAGCCTAACTTCCTACGAGCAGTACTTC. Protein sequence: CASSLAPSLTSYEQYF.

This clone came up a few times. CDR3 sequence (DNA): TGTGCCAGCAGCTTGGGGTCTAGCGGGGGGGCTTTGGAGACCCAGTACTTC. Its translation: CASSLGSSGGALETQYF. The V gene is TRBV5-8, the J gene TRBJ2-5; 12 bases agree with TRBD2. With V trimmed by 0 bases and J by 5 bases, 8 bases remained unmatched. The germline V gene encodes CDR1 SGHTS and CDR2 YDEGEE. The CDR3 covers 17 residues.

The chain has TRBV7-9 and TRBJ1-2; perhaps TRBD1 as D (5 bases). V lost 1 base, J lost 2 bases, and 8 bases lay in between. This CDR3 spans 14 amino acids. Germline V gene sequence: CDR1 SEHNR, CDR2 FQNEAQ (reference sequence). CDR3: CASSLGRQNYGYTF. The CDR3 DNA reads TGTGCCAGCAGCTTAGGGAGACAGAACTATGGCTACACCTTC.

This clone appeared a few times. Here the CDR3 reads CASSQDGPTGELFF. CDR3 bases: TGTGCCAGCAGCCAAGATGGCCCGACCGGGGAGCTGTTTTTT. The chain combines TRBV14 with TRBJ2-2; D gene ambiguous. Trimming cost V 0 bases and J 5 bases, with 7 bases left between them. Per germline, CDR1 SGHDN and CDR2 FVKESK. CDR3 length equals 14 residues. The full variable domain, with the rest looked up from reference TRBV14 and TRBJ2-2, is EAGVTQFPSHSVIEKGQTVTLRCDPISGHDNLYWYRRVMGKEIKFLLHFVKESKQDESGMPNNRFLAERTGGTYSTLKVQPAELEDSGVYFCASSQDGPTGELFFGEGSRLTVL.

This chain uses TRBV28 with TRBJ1-1; 8 bases are a match to TRBD1. CDR3 length: 17 amino acids. CDR1 MDHEN and CDR2 SYDVKM come from the germline V gene. Trimming at V came to 4 bases and at J to 5 bases, leaving 15 bases not matched to a gene. CDR3 sequence reads: CASSSPSDRAGRTEAFF. CDR3 coding DNA: TGTGCCAGCAGTTCACCCTCGGACAGGGCCGGGCGGACTGAAGCTTTCTTT.